This T cell receptor (beta chain) was sequenced in a study of human T cells and chemical hapten exposure. For the study at large: DPC at 0.01% went onto the upper back in patch tests, read at 6 days.

Time point here: patch test 1, 2 weeks after DPC sensitization. Treatment described: therapeutic diphenylcyclopropenone sensitization with weekly scalp DPC. Authors' analysis steps: TCR counts had a median of about 99,000 per sample and spanned roughly 23,224 to 700,000. TCRdb analysed the RACE reads with MiXCR anew, one entry per CDR3 protein. These V and J calls derive from TCRdb rather than the authors' analysis. The sample carries around 150,000 distinct CDR3 sequences, roughly 15% recorded once. General study findings and limits: All donors were alopecia patients, so their immunity may differ from that of healthy people. Higher patch test scores went with higher counts of PT1 expanded TCRs.

This clonotype was observed a handful of times. Its antigen is not known. The CDR3 contains 19 residues. The trim removed 2 bases at V and 0 bases at J, leaving 11 bases unmatched. Germline assignment: CDR1 SGHTA and CDR2 FQGNSA. This specimen was whole blood, taken in connection with sensitization to the hapten diphenylcyclopropenone (DPC). The rearrangement links TRBV7-2 to TRBJ1-5; 9 positions agree with TRBD1. The receptor was derived from a woman in her 30s with alopecia areata. Some clones in this sample may be carry-over from other donors' samples. The CDR3, as DNA: TGTGCCAGCAGCTTAAGGGGAGCGACAGGGGGGTTTAGCAATCAGCCCCAGCATTTT. Protein product: CASSLRGATGGFSNQPQHF.